Sequencing of this T cell receptor beta chain was carried out in a study of T cell responses to AZD1222 COVID-19 vaccine. As concerns this clone: Its antigen is currently unknown.

The study, taken as a whole, reports: The study reported that nearly half of spike-specific TCRs target unmutated variant regions. Repertoire sampling occurred only after the peak T cell response. Baseline seropositives among AZD1222 recipients totaled only five or six.

Profiling relied on immunoSEQ multiplex PCR, and the TCRdb table lists in-frame clones only, not all of them. In the table there are 250,000 to 300,000 clones, 90% to 95% of which are singletons. There are 12 residues in the CDR3. V shed 2 bases and J shed 3 bases, with 5 bases lying between them. Per the germline V gene, CDR1 is ENHRY and CDR2 is SYGVKD. The sequence was collected from an adult who received the AZD1222 COVID-19 vaccine. This chain links TRBV10-3 with TRBJ2-7; no clear D gene. The sample was peripheral blood, taken 28 days after the second AZD1222 dose. For the CDR3, the DNA is TGTGCCATCAGTGAGCAGGACTACGAGCAGTACTTC. Its translation: CAISEQDYEQYF.